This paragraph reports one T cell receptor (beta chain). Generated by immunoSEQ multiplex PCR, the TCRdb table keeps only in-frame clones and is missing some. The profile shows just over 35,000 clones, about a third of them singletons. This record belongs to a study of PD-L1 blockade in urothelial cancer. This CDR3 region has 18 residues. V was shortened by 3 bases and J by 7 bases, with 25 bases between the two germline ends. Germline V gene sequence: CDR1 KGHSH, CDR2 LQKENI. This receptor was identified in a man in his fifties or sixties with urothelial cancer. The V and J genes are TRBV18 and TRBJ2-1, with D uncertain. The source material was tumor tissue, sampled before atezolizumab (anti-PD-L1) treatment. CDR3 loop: CASSPPAGVRVLGNEQFF. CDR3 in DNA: TGTGCCAGCTCACCCCCGGCTGGGGTAAGGGTATTGGGGAATGAGCAGTTCTTC.